These 9 T cell receptor beta chains originate from one sample sequenced in a study of cytomegalovirus exposure and HLA in healthy donors. The PCR ran on 60 Vbeta and 13 Jbeta primers. The table came from immunoSEQ multiplex PCR; TCRdb's copy has only in-frame clones and leaves some out. The profile shows some 110,000 clones, around 64% of them singletons. The sequencing sample was made of PBMCs. These receptors all stem from a woman aged 25-40 years in good health and CMV-seronegative.

The chain joins TRBV23-1 to TRBJ2-3; the match to TRBD2 covers 10 bases. TRBV23-1 falls under the ORF class, with uncertain function. Unmatched junction bases numbered 10, after V lost 3 bases and J lost 1 base. This CDR3 region has 18 residues. The CDR3 here is CASSHQRTGTSGTDTQYF. The CDR3 nucleotides read TGCGCCAGCAGTCACCAGCGGACTGGGACTAGCGGCACAGATACGCAGTATTTT.

This sequence joins TRBV6-1 and TRBJ2-5; 10 positions match TRBD2. Germline loops: CDR1 MNHNS, CDR2 SASEGT. V shed 4 bases, J shed 6 bases, and the junction held 8 bases outside the gene matches. This CDR3 has 15 amino acids. The CDR3 DNA reads as TGTGCCAGCAGTGGTACTAGCGGGACCGGAAAGACCCAGTACTTC. Amino acid sequence: CASSGTSGTGKTQYF.

This clone was counted between two and nine times. V gene TRBV15 combines with J gene TRBJ2-6; D gene ambiguous. CDR3 length: 14 residues. V gave up 1 base and J gave up 1 base, with 2 bases separating them. Germline assignment: CDR1 LNHNV and CDR2 YYDKDF (reference sequence). The DNA for the CDR3 is TGTGCCACCAGCAGAGTATCTGGGGCCAACGTCCTGACTTTC. As protein: CATSRVSGANVLTF.

CDR3 nucleotide sequence: TGTGCCAGTAGTATTGACAGAAAGCTCGGTGGCTACACCTTC. Its translation is CASSIDRKLGGYTF. V and J are TRBV19 and TRBJ1-2; D might be TRBD1 (5 bases). The CDR3 consists of 14 residues. CDR1 is LNHDA and CDR2 is SQIVND in the germline V gene (reference sequence). Trimming removed 3 bases at V and 7 bases at J, with 15 bases between.

The chain carries TRBV5-1 and TRBJ1-3; no definite D call. The V end was cut by 0 bases, the J end by 2 bases, with 18 bases between. The CDR3 covers 18 residues. The germline CDR1 and CDR2 sequences are SGHRS and YFSETQ. The CDR3 protein is CASSLGRSRASPGNTIYF. The CDR3 DNA sequence: TGCGCCAGCAGCTTGGGACGGTCGCGGGCCTCCCCTGGAAACACCATATATTTT.

This clone occurred a few times. The V and J genes are TRBV5-4 and TRBJ2-5, with 10 bases identical to TRBD2. CDR1 and CDR2 from the germline V gene are SGHNT and YYREEE (reference sequence). The ends lost 4 bases at V and 0 bases at J; junction bases unmatched: 9. This CDR3 spans 17 amino acids. The CDR3 spells CASSPGLASFYQETQYF. The CDR3, as DNA: TGTGCCAGCAGCCCGGGACTAGCGAGTTTTTACCAAGAGACCCAGTACTTC.

Remarks on this clone: One junction end does not reproduce the germline sequence, and a read error may be involved. The V and J genes are TRBV7-7 and TRBJ2-5; D perhaps matches TRBD2 (5 bases). CDR3 length: 13 residues. CDR1 is SSHAT, CDR2 FNYEAQ, per germline (reference sequence). The CDR3 coding sequence is TGTGCTAGCAGCTTACTAGGAGAAGAGACCCAGTACTTC. Residues: CASSLLGEETQYF.

The V gene is TRBV28, the J gene TRBJ2-5; D may be TRBD2 (5 bases). The V gene's germline CDR1 is MDHEN and CDR2 SYDVKM. The CDR3 extends over 12 amino acids. Deletions cut 8 bases from V and 1 base from J, with 8 bases between. CDR3 in amino acids: CASGSGQETQYF. The CDR3 coding sequence is TGTGCCAGCGGGAGCGGCCAAGAGACCCAGTACTTC.

In its sample, this clone was seen a few times. The chain links TRBV7-9 to TRBJ2-7; 14 bases are a match to TRBD2. This CDR3 is 16 amino acids long. Germline CDR1 is SEHNR and CDR2 is FQNEAQ (reference sequence). Trimming removed 5 bases from V and 1 base from J; junction bases left unmatched: 4. The CDR3 DNA reads TGTGCCAGCAGCCCGAGGACTAGCGGGAGGTCCTACGAGCAGTACTTC. Translated, it gives CASSPRTSGRSYEQYF.